The clone carrying this TCR beta chain came up once. These data are taken from a study of blood T cell repertoires in COVID-19. Across the study: Researchers got acute and convalescent COVID-19 samples from the United States, Italy and Spain. Nucleic acid was either cDNA or gDNA, and it came from T cells, B-cell-depleted T cells, or PBMCs.

Original methodology: How many nucleated cells were present was estimated from reference gene primer amplification. Repertoires were generated with immunoSEQ multiplex PCR, while TCRdb's copy carries only in-frame clones and drops some. V, J and clone size were drawn from that table, and D and trimming were deduced from the DNA. The table shows hundreds of thousands of clones, with 70% to 90% occurring only once. Sequenced: peripheral blood. The sequence derives from a woman under 40 who had recovered from COVID-19.

The CDR3 nucleotides are TGTGCCACAGCCTTAGCGGGGGACACAGATACGCAGTATTTT. This translates into CATALAGDTDTQYF. The gene calls are TRBV24-1 and TRBJ2-3; the match to TRBD2 covers 9 bases. V gave up 10 bases and J gave up 2 bases; unmatched junction bases: 6. The CDR3 spans 14 residues. Germline V gene lookup returns CDR1 KGHDR and CDR2 SFDVKD.